This T cell receptor (beta chain) was documented in a study of neoadjuvant nivolumab and ipilimumab in lung cancer (dated by TCRdb to 2019 to 2021). A note on the overall study: Nivolumab was administered intravenously at 3 mg/kg on days 1, 15 and 29, and in the combination arm ipilimumab 1 mg/kg was added on day 1 only. Of the 45 or so patients with operable NSCLC treated in the trial, approximately 23 were randomized to nivolumab monotherapy and some 21 to nivolumab plus ipilimumab. Matched pretherapy and resected tumor pairs were analyzed for seven patients: four treated with nivolumab and three with nivolumab plus ipilimumab. For each study arm, the primary endpoint of the trial was the rate of major pathologic response (MPR) in the intention-to-treat population. The study compared TCR repertoires in pretherapy (baseline) peripheral blood with TCR repertoires in tumors resected at surgery following neoadjuvant immune checkpoint blockade.

The library was produced with the immunoSEQ multiplex PCR assay. Per the source publication's procedure: Repertoires were summarized by richness and clonality, and significantly expanded and contracted clones were identified between pre- and post-therapy samples. Drawn from immuneACCESS, this table holds only the in-frame rearrangements with V and J called that TCRdb kept. Clones are partly lost; checked studies trace under half to an unresolved V gene and leave the rest unexplained. That table furnishes V, J and clone size, whereas the DNA furnished D and trimming. Present in this sample are approximately 17,000 clones, more than 65% of which were seen just once. The biggest ten clones account for around 7% of the sample. The sample's time point, from its label and the paper: at surgical resection after neoadjuvant nivolumab +/- ipilimumab. The samples were obtained from NEOSTAR, a phase 2 randomized trial that tested neoadjuvant nivolumab or nivolumab plus ipilimumab, followed by surgery, in operable NSCLC.

V lost 7 bases and J lost 0 bases; the stretch between them is 12 bases long. Reading from cysteine to phenylalanine, the CDR3 counts 14 amino acids. Only CDR3 DNA remains: 42 bases, in frame from the first base. Sequences MDHEN (CDR1) and SYDVKM (CDR2) are obtained from the germline V gene. General conclusions and limits of the study: A positive correlation was observed between pretherapy blood TCR richness and richness in tumors resected after neoadjuvant therapy (Spearman R = 0.82). Resected tumors had greater TCR richness and clonality than tumor-adjacent uninvolved lung, and increases were observed in more dual-therapy-treated tumors. Tumor T-cell richness and clonality rose from pretherapy to surgery in three of three dual-therapy tumors but in only two of four nivolumab-treated tumors. No significant correlation was found between TCR clonality and pathologic tumor regression, and only a single major-pathologic-response sample was available for the analysis of TCR clonality versus pathologic tumor regression. A small number of samples underwent TCR sequencing.

About this clone itself: Its antigen is unknown. There are no base qualities to consult, and no much larger clone falls within one base.

Here the chain combines TRBV28 and TRBJ1-2, with no confident D gene call. This TCR derives from an adult with non-small cell lung cancer. Sequences were derived from tumor tissue, sampled after neoadjuvant nivolumab, alone or with ipilimumab, at or shortly before surgery. The nucleotide sequence reads as follows: TGTGCCAGCACTATTGGTTATACTAACTATGGCTACACCTTC. The resulting protein is CASTIGYTNYGYTF.